This T cell receptor (beta chain) was sequenced in a study of spatial heterogeneity in lung cancer. Study-wide background: More beta-chain than alpha-chain sequences were consistently detected.

TCRdb re-analysed the 5' RACE reads in MiXCR, keeping a single row per CDR3 protein. The table lists 40,000 or so distinct CDR3 sequences, approximately 5.2% of them singletons, with just over 25% in the top ten. Ten or more counts support this clonotype. Germline CDR1 DFQATT, CDR2 SNEGSKA (reference sequence). This CDR3 comprises 12 residues. With 6 bases clipped from V and 4 bases from J, the junction kept 2 bases outside the gene matches. The time point here: sample taken at primary tumor resection. The receptor was derived from a female donor with early-stage non-small cell lung cancer. The sample in question was PBMCs, obtained at surgery. This chain links TRBV20-1 with TRBJ1-5, with 8 bases fitting TRBD1. CDR3 bases: TGCAGTGCGCGGACAGGGAATCAGCCCCAGCATTTT. This sequence encodes CSARTGNQPQHF.